The 30 T cell receptor beta chains in this list originate from one sample, sequenced in a study of blood T cells in healthy people across ages (dated by TCRdb to between 2014 and 2017). The method behind the library was 5' RACE. Instrument on record: Illumina HiSeq 2500. A second PCR of roughly 7 to 12 cycles was run with a J-beta primer mix and a sample-barcoded 5' primer. Using fastp trimming at Q25 and MiXCR clonotype assembly, TCRdb reanalyzed the public sequencing data and kept in-frame beta chains. For every CDR3 protein sequence, its rows merge into one entry that carries the most common genes and DNA. The sample table holds approximately 800,000 distinct CDR3 sequences, of which 46% were seen once. Less than 20% of the sample is held by the ten biggest clonotypes. Sequencing used blood. The receptors here all came from an elderly man in good health.

This clonotype was detected only once. V is TRBV5-1 and J is TRBJ2-1, with D tentatively TRBD1 (5 bases). The CDR3 consists of 16 residues. In germline, CDR1 is SGHRS, CDR2 YFSETQ. V dropped 2 bases and J dropped 0 bases, with 12 bases sitting between them. CDR3 DNA: TGCGCCAGCAGCTTTGACAGCTTCAGCTCCTACAATGAGCAGTTCTTC. This codes for CASSFDSFSSYNEQFF.

Comments on this clonotype: A much larger clone lies one base from this, so it may be a read error. The CDR3 protein is CASSRQGIDEQFF. The CDR3 coding sequence is TGTGCCAGCAGTCGACAGGGTATCGATGAGCAGTTCTTC. The chain links TRBV27 to TRBJ2-1; 7 bases match TRBD1. CDR1 and CDR2 (germline): MNHEY, SMNVEV (reference sequence). Germline trimming cut 5 bases from V and 8 bases from J; bases unmatched to any gene: 6. The length of the CDR3 is 13 residues.

This clonotype was seen more than once but under ten times. The chain joins TRBV7-9 to TRBJ2-7; D is uncertain. The V end was cut by 5 bases, the J end by 1 base, with 6 bases between. Germline values: CDR1 SEHNR, CDR2 FQNEAQ (reference sequence). There are 12 residues in the CDR3. The CDR3 DNA follows: TGTGCCAGCAGCATACTATCCTACGAGCAGTACTTC. Amino acid sequence: CASSILSYEQYF.

The chain is built from TRBV29-1 and TRBJ1-2; possible D gene TRBD1, 6 bases. CDR1 and CDR2 (germline): SQVTM, ANQGSEA. V was pared by 7 bases and J by 4 bases, with 22 bases between. The CDR3 contains 15 residues. The CDR3 nucleotides are TGCAGCGCGTCTTCTTACAGGGAAGGCCCCTATGGCTACACCTTC. This encodes CSASSYREGPYGYTF.

Points on this clonotype: It is likely a read error, because the conserved phenylalanine at the end of the CDR3 is missing. The limits of the CDR3 on the DNA are not certain, so only TCRdb's listed CDR3 is given. The chain combines TRBV5-5 with TRBJ2-5. From its first to its last residue, the CDR3 has 15 amino acids. The germline V gene has CDR1 SGHKS and CDR2 YYEKEE (reference sequence). CDR3 amino acids: CASSLVIQFQETQHC.

The chain uses TRBV27 and TRBJ1-5; D possibly corresponds to TRBD1 (5 bases). The V gene lost 0 bases and the J gene lost 3 bases, with 9 bases spanning the gap. Looked up from germline, CDR1 is MNHEY and CDR2 is SMNVEV (reference sequence). CDR3 size: 15 residues. CDR3 nucleotides: TGTGCCAGCAGTTTATCCGGGGCGTACAATCAGCCCCAGCATTTT. Amino acid sequence: CASSLSGAYNQPQHF.

This clonotype has only a few counts. The V gene is TRBV5-1, the J gene TRBJ2-7; 11 bases agree with TRBD1. Unmatched junction bases numbered 6, after V lost 0 bases and J lost 4 bases. CDR3 length: 16 amino acids. Germline V gene lookup returns CDR1 SGHRS and CDR2 YFSETQ. CDR3 sequence (DNA): TGCGCCAGCAGCTTGGAGGGGACAGGGGGGCGTTACGAGCAGTACTTC. As protein: CASSLEGTGGRYEQYF.

CDR3 residues: CASSASGQGGYTF. In DNA form, the CDR3 reads TGTGCCAGCAGTGCATCCGGACAGGGTGGCTACACCTTC. J is TRBJ1-2 and V is TRBV27; 8 bases are a match to TRBD1. V was clipped by 5 bases and J by 7 bases; unmatched bases: 6. This CDR3 spans 13 amino acids. Germline V gene data show CDR1 as MNHEY and CDR2 as SMNVEV (reference sequence).

With regard to this clonotype: A junction end diverges from the germline sequence, so it may reflect a read error. The chain recombines TRBV6-6 with TRBJ2-5; 7 nucleotides line up with TRBD2. Germline V gives CDR1 MNHNY, CDR2 SVGAGI (reference sequence). The CDR3 is made up of 12 amino acids. CDR3 nucleotide sequence: TGCGCCAGCAGTTACGCCCTAGCGGCGGAGTACTTC. Translating it yields CASSYALAAEYF.

V usage is TRBV3-1 and J usage is TRBJ1-1; D perhaps matches TRBD1 (5 bases). CDR3 length: 14 residues. Germline-derived CDR1 and CDR2 are LGHDT and YNNKEL (reference sequence). With 2 bases removed from V and 3 bases from J, the gap between germline ends came to 10 bases. The CDR3, as DNA: TGTGCCAGCAGCCAATGGGACCTGGACACTGAAGCTTTCTTT. Translation gives CASSQWDLDTEAFF. Combining the CDR3 with reference TRBV3-1 and TRBJ1-1 gives the whole variable domain DTAVSQTPKYLVTQMGNDKSIKCEQNLGHDTMYWYKQDSKKFLKIMFSYNNKELIINETVPNRFSPKSPDKAHLNLHINSLELGDSAVYFCASSQWDLDTEAFFGQGTRLTVV.

V is TRBV6-6 and J is TRBJ1-2; D is unclear. Trimming stripped 7 bases from V and 7 bases from J, with 13 bases between. CDR3 length: 12 residues. CDR1 is MNHNY and CDR2 is SVGAGI in the germline V gene (reference sequence). DNA for the CDR3: TGTGCCAGCAACAAGGCCGAGGGTGGCTACACCTTC. As protein: CASNKAEGGYTF.

The genes are TRBV29-1 and TRBJ2-7; a possible D gene is TRBD1 (6 bases). Germline CDR1 and CDR2: SQVTM and ANQGSEA. V was cut by 5 bases and J by 5 bases, with 19 bases left in between. The CDR3 is made up of 14 amino acids. The CDR3 sequence is CSVNRGGMPHEQYF. The CDR3 DNA reads as TGCAGCGTTAACCGAGGGGGTATGCCCCACGAGCAGTACTTC.

Remarks on this clonotype: Since no conserved phenylalanine or tryptophan closes the CDR3, a read error is the likely cause. The genes are TRBV29-1 and TRBJ2-7; D call uncertain. Germline V gene lookup returns CDR1 SQVTM and CDR2 ANQGSEA. Trimming stripped 5 bases from V and 6 bases from J, with 11 bases between. This CDR3 is 11 amino acids long. Here the CDR3 reads CSVFETSEQYL. DNA for the CDR3: TGCAGCGTTTTCGAGACAAGCGAGCAGTACTTA.

This clonotype was seen only a few times. J is TRBJ2-7 and V is TRBV7-6, with 9 bases that match TRBD1. CDR3 size: 14 residues. Germline V gene sequence: CDR1 SGHVS, CDR2 FNYEAQ. J was trimmed by 1 base and V by 5 bases; bases with no gene match: 3. CDR3 coding DNA: TGTGCCAGCAGCGCTGACAGGGGGTCCTACGAGCAGTACTTC. Amino acids: CASSADRGSYEQYF.

This clonotype was seen more than once but under ten times. The chain combines TRBV25-1 with TRBJ2-7, with D tentatively TRBD2 (6 bases). There are 14 residues in the CDR3. Germline CDR1 MGHDK, CDR2 SYGVNS. Trimming removed 1 base from V and 7 bases from J, with 14 bases in between. The CDR3 is CASSESGRLGEQYF. The CDR3 bases are TGTGCCAGCAGTGAATCGGGGAGGTTGGGGGAGCAGTACTTC.

This clonotype was seen a few times. The CDR3 protein is CASSLILSGSEQFF. In DNA form, the CDR3 reads TGTGCCAGCAGCTTAATCCTTAGCGGGAGCGAGCAGTTCTTC. The chain employs TRBV11-2 and TRBJ2-1, with 9 nucleotides matching TRBD2. V lost 2 bases to trimming and J lost 10 bases; unmatched junction nucleotides: 6. The CDR3 sequence is 14 residues long. The germline V gene has CDR1 SGHAT and CDR2 FQNNGV.

The chain links TRBV2 to TRBJ2-5, with TRBD2 matching 11 bases. The germline V gene has CDR1 SNHLY and CDR2 FYNNEI. V was clipped by 3 bases and J by 4 bases; unmatched bases: 4. This CDR3 has 15 amino acids. This CDR3 reads CASSDKLAGVETQYF. The CDR3 region has the DNA TGTGCCAGCAGTGATAAACTAGCGGGAGTAGAGACCCAGTACTTC.

The V and J genes are TRBV5-1 and TRBJ2-7; 7 bases agree with TRBD2. Germline trimming cut 2 bases from V and 2 bases from J; bases unmatched to any gene: 4. The CDR3 spans 14 residues. Germline-derived CDR1 and CDR2 are SGHRS and YFSETQ. The CDR3 bases are TGCGCCAGCAGCTTCGGGGGGAATGCCTACGAGCAGTACTTC. It codes for CASSFGGNAYEQYF.

For this clonotype: Just one base apart from a much larger clone, this may be a read error. The chain links TRBV7-2 to TRBJ1-6; 8 bases map to TRBD1. Losses at the gene ends were 0 bases for V and 11 bases for J; bases not matched to a gene: 3. There are 14 residues in the CDR3. Germline values: CDR1 SGHTA, CDR2 FQGNSA. The CDR3 region is CASSLARGRPPLHF. In nucleotides, the CDR3 is TGTGCCAGCAGCTTAGCCAGGGGGCGTCCACCCCTCCACTTT. The full variable domain, its missing parts supplied by reference TRBV7-2 and TRBJ1-6, is GAGVSQSPSNKVTEKGKDVELRCDPISGHTALYWYRQSLGQGLEFLIYFQGNSAPDKSGLPSDRFSAERTGGSVSTLTIQRTQQEDSAVYLCASSLARGRPPLHFGNGTRLTVT.

Ten or more counts support this clonotype. V usage is TRBV7-9 and J usage is TRBJ2-1; TRBD1 matches at 7 bases. The V gene end was trimmed by 4 bases and the J gene end by 5 bases; junction bases not matched to a gene: 2. Germline loops: CDR1 SEHNR, CDR2 FQNEAQ (reference sequence). CDR3 length equals 13 residues. The CDR3 loop reads CASSWTGDNEQFF. DNA for the CDR3: TGTGCCAGCAGCTGGACAGGAGACAATGAGCAGTTCTTC.

Only a few counts were recorded for this clonotype. The genes are TRBV6-2 or TRBV6-3 and TRBJ2-3, with D unresolved. This CDR3 contains 14 residues. Trimming removed 5 bases at V and 2 bases at J, with 11 bases between. Germline values: CDR1 MNHEY, CDR2 SVGEGT. The CDR3 region has the DNA TGTGCCAGCAGTCCTCTCGGATACACAGATACGCAGTATTTT. It encodes CASSPLGYTDTQYF.

J is TRBJ1-1 and V is TRBV12-3 or TRBV12-4; D is perhaps TRBD1 (5 bases). The CDR3 is 16 amino acids. Trimming took off 1 base at V and 0 bases at J, with 12 bases between the two ends. CDR3 nucleotide sequence: TGTGCCAGCAGTTTAGTTCCTCGGGGGATGAACACTGAAGCTTTCTTT. The encoded protein is CASSLVPRGMNTEAFF.

This sequence joins TRBV6-2 or TRBV6-3 and TRBJ2-1, with TRBD2 matching over 8 bases. Germline CDR1 and CDR2: MNHEY and SVGEGT. The length of the CDR3 is 13 residues. V lost 8 bases to trimming and J lost 2 bases; unmatched junction nucleotides: 2. The CDR3 bases are TGTGCCAGCGGTAGCGGGACCTACAATGAGCAGTTCTTC. Translating gives CASGSGTYNEQFF.

This clonotype is a singleton in its sample. The gene calls are TRBV28 and TRBJ2-1; 10 nucleotides match TRBD2. The germline V gene has CDR1 MDHEN and CDR2 SYDVKM. CDR3 length: 16 residues. V trimming: 3 bases; J trimming: 6 bases; junction bases outside the gene matches: 8. The CDR3 region is CASSFPQLAGANEQFF. The DNA of the CDR3 is TGTGCCAGCAGTTTTCCTCAGCTAGCGGGAGCCAATGAGCAGTTCTTC.

This chain joins TRBV13 and TRBJ1-2; no definite D call. This CDR3 has 12 amino acids. V lost 0 bases to trimming and J lost 7 bases, with 6 bases between them. CDR1 PRHDT and CDR2 FYEKMQ come from the germline V gene (reference sequence). The CDR3 nucleotides are TGTGCCAGCAGCTTAGGAGGCAGTGGCTACACCTTC. Amino acids: CASSLGGSGYTF.

V is TRBV5-1 and J is TRBJ2-1; D is uncertain. The V gene lost 0 bases and the J gene lost 0 bases, with 10 bases spanning the gap. The CDR3 length is 16 residues. In germline, CDR1 is SGHRS, CDR2 YFSETQ. The CDR3 DNA reads as TGCGCCAGCAGCTTGGCGCAGATTAGCTCCTACAATGAGCAGTTCTTC. This sequence encodes CASSLAQISSYNEQFF. The full variable domain, rest sourced from reference TRBV5-1 and TRBJ2-1, is KAGVTQTPRYLIKTRGQQVTLSCSPISGHRSVSWYQQTPGQGLQFLFEYFSETQRNKGNFPGRFSGRQFSNSRSEMNVSTLELGDSALYLCASSLAQISSYNEQFFGPGTRLTVL.

This clonotype was recorded a few times. This chain joins TRBV5-6 and TRBJ2-3; D is undetermined. V lost 0 bases to trimming and J lost 2 bases, with 10 bases between them. Germline V gene lookup returns CDR1 SGHDT and CDR2 YYEEEE. CDR3 length: 15 residues. CDR3 coding DNA: TGTGCCAGCAGCTTGGTTGGCAGGACCACAGATACGCAGTATTTT. It yields the protein CASSLVGRTTDTQYF.

The chain employs TRBV11-2 and TRBJ1-5, with a possible D match to TRBD1 (6 bases). The germline V and J ends were trimmed by 5 bases and 4 bases, with 15 bases remaining between them. This CDR3 has 15 residues. Germline CDR1 and CDR2: SGHAT and FQNNGV. CDR3 residues: CASSATRGANQPQHF. CDR3 coding DNA: TGTGCCAGCAGCGCCACTCGGGGGGCGAATCAGCCCCAGCATTTT. The variable domain in full, with the rest retrieved from reference TRBV11-2 and TRBJ1-5, is EAGVAQSPRYKIIEKRQSVAFWCNPISGHATLYWYQQILGQGPKLLIQFQNNGVVDDSQLPKDRFSAERLKGVDSTLKIQPAKLEDSAVYLCASSATRGANQPQHFGDGTRLSIL.

V and J are TRBV6-6 and TRBJ1-1; maybe TRBD1 (5 bases). Trimming shortened V by 6 bases and J by 1 base, and 12 bases separated the two germline ends. The germline CDR1 and CDR2 sequences are MNHNY and SVGAGI (reference sequence). This CDR3 spans 14 amino acids. The CDR3 nucleotides are TGTGCCAGCAGAGGTACGGGGCGGAACACTGAAGCTTTCTTT. Encoded protein: CASRGTGRNTEAFF.

The chain uses TRBV5-4 and TRBJ2-5; 9 nucleotides align to TRBD2. The last part of the DNA fits TRBJ2-7 better; the J call may be wrong. The CDR3 is 15 amino acids. The germline V gene has CDR1 SGHNT and CDR2 YYREEE (reference sequence). The CDR3 spells CASSPETSGSYEQYF. The CDR3 nucleotides are TGTGCCAGCAGCCCAGAGACTAGCGGTTCCTACGAGCAGTACTTC.